These 2 T cell receptor beta chains share one sample of origin, sequenced in a study of cytomegalovirus exposure and HLA in healthy donors. Assay used: immunoSEQ multiplex PCR; TCRdb lists only in-frame clones, some missing. The sample has tens of thousands of clones; approximately 93% are singletons. The sequencing input was PBMCs. The source of these receptors is a woman aged 30 to 39 in good health and CMV-seropositive.

This clone has a single count. This chain connects TRBV7-3 to TRBJ2-3, with unresolved D. CDR3 size: 14 residues. Germline V lookup: CDR1 SGHTA, CDR2 FQGTGA. V was shortened by 2 bases and J by 4 bases, with 10 bases between the two germline ends. As DNA, the CDR3 is TGTGCCAGCAGCTTATCTAGTCGGGCAGATACGCAGTATTTT. Its protein product is CASSLSSRADTQYF.

This rearrangement joins TRBV19 to TRBJ2-4; tentative D call: TRBD1 (6 bases). Trimming stripped 9 bases from V and 2 bases from J, with 17 bases between. Germline V gene lookup returns CDR1 LNHDA and CDR2 SQIVND (reference sequence). The CDR3 spans 15 residues. CDR3 region: CARARRGLSKNIQYF. As DNA, the CDR3 is TGTGCCAGAGCCCGCAGGGGTCTGTCCAAAAACATTCAGTACTTC.